What follows is one T cell receptor beta chain and its context. Its antigen is not identified. Germline CDR1 reads SGHTA; CDR2 reads FQGNSA. The CDR3 consists of 16 residues. The germline V and J ends were trimmed by 5 bases and 5 bases, with 21 bases remaining between them. Time point: pre-sensitization, week 0. Documented treatment: therapeutic diphenylcyclopropenone sensitization with weekly scalp DPC. Drawing of blood took place ahead of applying each patch test. The record originates from a study of human T cells and chemical hapten exposure. Regarding the study as a whole: Expanded TCRs created a significantly greater count of big CDR3 similarity clusters than controls did.

Separate cDNA molecules received unique molecular identifiers, which the library attached to them. In the study's own analysis: There were a median of approximately 96,000 TCRs per sample, with a range from roughly 23,224 to 750,000. MiXCR was run by TCRdb on the RACE reads, yielding one entry per CDR3 protein. TCRdb's processing, not the study's, gives the V and J calls here. The sample has about 380,000 distinct CDR3 sequences, around 5.5% seen once. The starting material was whole blood, obtained in connection with sensitization to the hapten diphenylcyclopropenone (DPC). The clonotype originates from a woman in her fifties or sixties with alopecia areata. Some clones in this sample may be carry-over from other donors' samples. V usage is TRBV7-2 and J usage is TRBJ1-1, with D possibly matching TRBD1 (5 bases). CDR3: CASSERFPGRGTEAFF. As DNA, the CDR3 is TGTGCCAGCAGCGAGCGATTTCCAGGGCGAGGTACTGAAGCTTTCTTT.